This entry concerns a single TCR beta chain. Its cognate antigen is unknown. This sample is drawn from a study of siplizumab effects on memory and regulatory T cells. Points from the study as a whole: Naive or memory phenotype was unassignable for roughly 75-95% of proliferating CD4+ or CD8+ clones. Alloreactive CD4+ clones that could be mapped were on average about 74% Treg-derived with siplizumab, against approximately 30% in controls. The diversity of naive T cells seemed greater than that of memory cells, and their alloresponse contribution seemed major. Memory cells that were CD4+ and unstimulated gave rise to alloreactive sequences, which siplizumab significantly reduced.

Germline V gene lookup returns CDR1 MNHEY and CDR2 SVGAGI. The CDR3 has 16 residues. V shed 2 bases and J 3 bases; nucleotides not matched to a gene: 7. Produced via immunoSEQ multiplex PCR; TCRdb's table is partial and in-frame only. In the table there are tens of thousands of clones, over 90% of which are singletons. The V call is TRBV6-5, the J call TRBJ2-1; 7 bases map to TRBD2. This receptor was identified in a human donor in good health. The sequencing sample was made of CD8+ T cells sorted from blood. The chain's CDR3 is CASSYKLARGYNEQFF. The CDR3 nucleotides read TGTGCCAGCAGTTACAAACTAGCGAGAGGCTACAATGAGCAGTTCTTC.